The entry below describes one T cell receptor (beta chain). These data come from a study of control samples from healthy donors and cancer patients. Using immunoSEQ multiplex PCR, the repertoire was profiled, and TCRdb retains in-frame clones only, with some absent. Altogether some 170,000 clones are present, less than 95% being singletons, with the ten largest covering 13% to 15%. The CDR3 contains 15 residues. Germline V CDR1 and CDR2: LGHNA, YNFKEQ. Deletions cut 0 bases from V and 1 base from J, with 9 bases between. The sequence was obtained from a man aged 60 to 69 with colorectal cancer. Material for sequencing was PBMCs. The V gene is TRBV4-2, the J gene TRBJ2-5; D is undetermined. The CDR3 sequence is CASSQDRTVQETQYF. The CDR3 DNA sequence: TGTGCCAGCAGCCAAGATAGGACGGTCCAAGAGACCCAGTACTTC.